This is a list of T cell receptor beta chains from one sample in a study of graft-versus-host responses after intestinal transplantation. Clones were sequenced by immunoSEQ multiplex PCR, and TCRdb holds only the in-frame ones, with some missing. The sample lists several thousand clones, about 26% occurring once. The material sequenced was alloreactive CD4+ T cells from a mixed lymphocyte reaction culture, taken before transplantation. Receptors were obtained from a human patient who was an organ donor for intestinal transplantation. CDR3s include the opening cysteine and the closing phenylalanine or tryptophan. Fields, in order: V gene, J gene, D gene, clone size, CDR3 protein, CDR3 DNA. The D gene is left open where the match is weak. Clone size is stated in some rows and not others, as once, few, many or a class when expanded.

TRBV6-5	TRBJ1-1	TRBD1	many	CASSYVGTGGFTF	TGTGCCAGCAGTTACGTGGGGACAGGGGGCTTCACATTT
TRBV6-5	TRBJ2-1	NA	few	CASSYSRRSLDEQFF	TGTGCCAGCAGTTACAGTAGGAGGAGCTTGGATGAGCAGTTCTTC
TRBV4-1	TRBJ2-3	NA	few	CASSQVLRVDTQYF	TGCGCCAGCAGCCAAGTTCTCAGGGTTGATACGCAGTATTTT
TRBV7-8	TRBJ2-1	NA	few	CASSPRRTLNNEQFF	TGTGCCAGCAGCCCCCGCAGGACATTAAACAATGAGCAGTTCTTC
TRBV7-8	TRBJ2-5	NA	NA	CASSKGPGETQYF	TGTGCCAGCAGCAAAGGACCGGGAGAGACCCAGTACTTC
TRBV18	TRBJ1-1	TRBD1	few	CASSTQGASGGCF	TGTGCCAGCTCAACACAGGGGGCGAGCGGTGGTTGCTTT
TRBV7-8	TRBJ2-7	NA	NA	CASSLQGYEQYF	TGTGCCAGCAGCTTACAGGGTTACGAGCAGTACTTC
TRBV7-9	TRBJ2-3	NA	few	CASSLYGTTDTDTQYF	TGTGCCAGCAGCTTATACGGGACAACGGACACAGATACGCAGTATTTT
TRBV6-9	TRBJ1-2	NA	few	CASSYSRRVNGYTF	TGTGCCAGCAGTTACTCGCGGCGGGTAAATGGCTACACCTTC
TRBV7-2	TRBJ1-2	NA	medium-sized	CASSFGQLYGYTF	TGTGCCAGCAGCTTTGGACAGCTCTATGGCTACACCTTC
TRBV5-8	TRBJ1-4	NA	few	CASSTYRTDTTNEKLFF	TGTGCCAGCAGCACCTACCGCACAGACACAACTAATGAAAAACTGTTTTTT
TRBV27	TRBJ1-2	NA	NA	CASRPRGVAAGYTF	TGTGCCAGCAGGCCCCGGGGGGTGGCGGCTGGCTACACCTTC
TRBV7-2	TRBJ1-1	TRBD1	few	CASSTRQGVAEAFF	TGTGCCAGCAGCACCCGACAGGGGGTGGCTGAAGCTTTCTTT
TRBV2	TRBJ2-1	NA	NA	CASTSALNEQFF	TGTGCCAGCACTAGCGCCCTGAATGAGCAGTTCTTC
TRBV28	TRBJ1-5	NA	medium-sized	CASSPPISDRQHF	TGTGCCAGCAGTCCCCCTATCTCAGACCGGCAGCATTTT
TRBV21-1	TRBJ2-7	NA	few	CASPGLAGADEQYF	TGTGCCAGCCCGGGACTAGCGGGAGCAGACGAGCAGTACTTC
TRBV27	TRBJ1-1	NA	NA	CASSPPGLWNTEAFF	TGTGCCAGCAGTCCTCCAGGCCTCTGGAACACTGAAGCTTTCTTT
TRBV4-3	TRBJ1-4	NA	few	CASSLLQGGANEKLFF	TGCGCCAGCAGCCTTTTACAGGGTGGTGCTAATGAAAAACTGTTTTTT
TRBV6-5	TRBJ2-7	TRBD1	few	CAISGGQGPYEQYF	TGTGCCATCAGTGGCGGACAGGGCCCGTACGAGCAGTACTTC
TRBV6-1	TRBJ2-7	TRBD2	NA	CASRGSSGNSYEQYF	TGTGCCAGCAGGGGGTCTAGCGGGAATTCCTACGAGCAGTACTTC
TRBV7-2	TRBJ2-1	TRBD2	medium-sized	CASSAGLATWEQFF	TGTGCCAGCAGCGCGGGACTAGCGACGTGGGAGCAGTTCTTC